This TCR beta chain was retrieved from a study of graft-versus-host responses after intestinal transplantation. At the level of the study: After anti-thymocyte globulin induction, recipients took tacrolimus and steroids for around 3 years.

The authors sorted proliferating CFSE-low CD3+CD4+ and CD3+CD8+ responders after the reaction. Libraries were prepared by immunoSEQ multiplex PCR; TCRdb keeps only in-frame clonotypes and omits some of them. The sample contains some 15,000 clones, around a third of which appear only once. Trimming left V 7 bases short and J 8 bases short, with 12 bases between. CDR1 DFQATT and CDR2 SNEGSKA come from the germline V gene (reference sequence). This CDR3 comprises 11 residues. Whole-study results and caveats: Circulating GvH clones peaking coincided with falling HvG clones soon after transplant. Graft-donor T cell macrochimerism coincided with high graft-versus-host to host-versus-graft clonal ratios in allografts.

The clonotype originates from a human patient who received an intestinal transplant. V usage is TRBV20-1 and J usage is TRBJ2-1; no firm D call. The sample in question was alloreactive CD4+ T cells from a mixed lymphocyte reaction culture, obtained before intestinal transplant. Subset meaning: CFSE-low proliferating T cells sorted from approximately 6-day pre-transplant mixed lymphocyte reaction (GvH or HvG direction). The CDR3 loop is CSVTGPHEQFF. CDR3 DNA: TGCAGTGTTACGGGTCCACATGAGCAGTTCTTC.